This passage covers 14 T cell receptor beta chains from one sample sequenced in a study of glioma-infiltrating T cells after dendritic cell vaccination. TCRdb keeps only in-frame clones here, not all; method: immunoSEQ multiplex PCR. This sample carries tens of thousands of clones, around 85% of them seen once, and the ten largest clones take approximately 9.6%. Time point meaning: after dendritic cell vaccination, including at tumor progression/relapse. Specimen: blood, collected after dendritic cell vaccination. These receptors were obtained from a human donor with glioblastoma.

This chain joins TRBV7-2 and TRBJ2-7, with D perhaps TRBD1 (7 bases). Germline V gene lookup returns CDR1 SGHTA and CDR2 FQGNSA. The CDR3 covers 16 residues. The V gene lost 3 bases and the J gene lost 2 bases, with 17 bases spanning the gap. Here the CDR3 DNA reads TGTGCCAGCAGCTTGGCGGGACAGACGACAACCTACGAGCAGTACTTC. Translating it yields CASSLAGQTTTYEQYF. Drawing the rest from reference TRBV7-2 and TRBJ2-7, the complete variable domain is GAGVSQSPSNKVTEKGKDVELRCDPISGHTALYWYRQSLGQGLEFLIYFQGNSAPDKSGLPSDRFSAERTGGSVSTLTIQRTQQEDSAVYLCASSLAGQTTTYEQYFGPGTRLTVT.

This clone was counted between two and nine times. This sequence joins TRBV19 and TRBJ1-5; TRBD1 aligns across 9 bases. Trimming removed 5 bases from V and 6 bases from J; junction bases left unmatched: 8. Germline CDR1 reads LNHDA; CDR2 reads SQIVND (reference sequence). The CDR3 runs 15 residues. The CDR3 sequence is CASSYPQGAGQPQHF. The CDR3 DNA is TGTGCCAGTAGTTACCCACAGGGGGCGGGTCAGCCCCAGCATTTT.

Worth noting for this clone: A much more abundant neighbour one base away suggests this may be a read error. The V and J genes are TRBV7-2 and TRBJ2-7; TRBD1 matches at 10 bases. Trimming at V came to 5 bases and at J to 2 bases, leaving 3 bases not matched to a gene. From germline, CDR1 is SGHTA and CDR2 FQGNSA. CDR3 length equals 14 residues. The CDR3 DNA reads as TGTGCCAGCAGCCCAGGGACAGGGGCCTACGAGCAGTACTTC. Protein sequence: CASSPGTGAYEQYF.

The chain couples TRBV29-1 to TRBJ2-7, with TRBD2 as a possible D gene (5 bases). The ends were cut back, 4 bases at V and 6 bases at J, with 13 bases in the middle. Germline CDR1 is SQVTM and CDR2 is ANQGSEA. The CDR3 consists of 12 residues. The CDR3 nucleotides are TGCAGCGTTGTAATTCGAAGCGGCGAGCAGTACTTC. Protein sequence: CSVVIRSGEQYF.

This sequence joins TRBV10-1 and TRBJ2-5; TRBD1 aligns across 10 bases. From germline, CDR1 is WNHNN and CDR2 SYGVQD (reference sequence). This CDR3 has 15 amino acids. With V trimmed by 3 bases and J by 2 bases, 3 bases remained unmatched. In nucleotides, the CDR3 is TGCGCCAGCAGTGAAGGGACAGGGGCACAAGAGACCCAGTACTTC. Amino acids: CASSEGTGAQETQYF.

V is TRBV5-1 and J is TRBJ1-1; 7 bases map to TRBD1. CDR3 length equals 15 residues. V lost 4 bases and J lost 2; bases outside the gene matches: 8. Germline V gives CDR1 SGHRS, CDR2 YFSETQ. Here the CDR3 reads CASSASGTVNTEAFF. As DNA, the CDR3 is TGCGCCAGCAGCGCGTCCGGGACAGTTAACACTGAAGCTTTCTTT. The variable domain in full, completed from reference TRBV5-1 and TRBJ1-1, reads KAGVTQTPRYLIKTRGQQVTLSCSPISGHRSVSWYQQTPGQGLQFLFEYFSETQRNKGNFPGRFSGRQFSNSRSEMNVSTLELGDSALYLCASSASGTVNTEAFFGQGTRLTVV.

The rearrangement uses TRBV18 and TRBJ2-3; D perhaps matches TRBD1 (5 bases). This CDR3 contains 14 residues. V lost 0 bases and J lost 3, with 7 bases in between. Germline V gives CDR1 KGHSH, CDR2 LQKENI. The CDR3 is CASSPPQGTDTQYF. The CDR3 DNA reads TGTGCCAGCTCACCACCGCAGGGTACAGATACGCAGTATTTT.

CDR3 sequence (DNA): TGTGCCAGCAGCCAAGTTCGAGCGGGGAGCACAGATACGCAGTATTTT. As protein: CASSQVRAGSTDTQYF. V usage is TRBV4-2 and J usage is TRBJ2-3, with 7 positions matching TRBD2. Trimming removed 1 base from V and 0 bases from J; junction bases left unmatched: 4. This CDR3 comprises 16 residues. Germline lookup yields CDR1 LGHNA and CDR2 YNFKEQ.

V usage is TRBV6-1 and J usage is TRBJ2-5, with D perhaps matching TRBD1 (6 bases). The CDR3 has 14 residues. V lost 8 bases, J lost 5 bases, and 18 bases lay in between. Per germline, CDR1 MNHNS and CDR2 SASEGT. In DNA, the CDR3 is TGTGCCAGCTTAGGACAGCTCGAGGCGGAGACCCAGTACTTC. Translation gives CASLGQLEAETQYF.

The chain combines TRBV7-2 with TRBJ2-7; 12 bases are a match to TRBD2. The CDR3 runs to 15 residues. Per germline, CDR1 SGHTA and CDR2 FQGNSA. V lost 4 bases and J lost 7; bases outside the gene matches: 8. CDR3 nucleotides: TGTGCCAGCAGCTCCACTCTAGCGGGGGGGCTTGAGCAGTACTTC. This codes for CASSSTLAGGLEQYF.

The rearrangement uses TRBV7-9 and TRBJ2-6; 8 nucleotides line up with TRBD1. Trimming removed 4 bases from V and 0 bases from J; junction bases left unmatched: 8. The CDR3 spans 18 residues. Per germline, CDR1 SEHNR and CDR2 FQNEAQ (reference sequence). The CDR3 sequence: CASSSNLGQASGANVLTF. CDR3 in DNA: TGTGCCAGCAGCTCGAACCTGGGACAGGCCTCTGGGGCCAACGTCCTGACTTTC.

The chain links TRBV4-1 to TRBJ2-7, with D possibly TRBD1 on 5 matching bases. The CDR3 has 12 residues. V lost 6 bases to trimming and J lost 3 bases, with 9 bases between them. Germline values: CDR1 MGHRA, CDR2 YSYEKL. The CDR3 loop reads CASSPDSYEQYF. DNA for the CDR3: TGCGCCAGCAGTCCTGACAGCTACGAGCAGTACTTC.

As for this clone: The junction departs from the called germline gene at one end, perhaps through a read error. The chain employs TRBV2 and TRBJ2-7; D possibly corresponds to TRBD1 (6 bases). From germline, CDR1 is SNHLY and CDR2 FYNNEI. The CDR3 is 10 residues long. The CDR3 region has the DNA TGTGCCAGCAGTGCTGGACAGACTTTCTTC. The encoded protein is CASSAGQTFF.

The CDR3 nucleotides read TGTGCCAGCAGCCTCGGTAGGAACACTGAAGCTTTCTTT. Amino acid sequence: CASSLGRNTEAFF. The chain carries TRBV7-2 and TRBJ1-1; the D is unclear. The CDR3 spans 13 residues. Germline V gene data show CDR1 as SGHTA and CDR2 as FQGNSA. The V end was cut by 5 bases, the J end by 1 base, with 8 bases between.